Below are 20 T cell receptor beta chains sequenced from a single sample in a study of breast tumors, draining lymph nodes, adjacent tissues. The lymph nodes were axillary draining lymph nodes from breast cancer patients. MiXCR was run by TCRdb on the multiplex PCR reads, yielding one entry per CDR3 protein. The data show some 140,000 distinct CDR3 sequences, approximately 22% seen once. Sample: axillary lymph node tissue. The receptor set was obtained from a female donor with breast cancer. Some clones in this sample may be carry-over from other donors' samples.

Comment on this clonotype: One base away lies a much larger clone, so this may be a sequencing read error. The DNA of the CDR3 is TGTGCCAGCAGCTTAGGGGGGATGAATAATTCACCCCCCCACTTT. Its protein is CASSLGGMNNSPPHF. The V gene is TRBV11-2, the J gene TRBJ1-6, with D perhaps TRBD1 (5 bases). This CDR3 region has 15 residues. CDR1 and CDR2 (germline): SGHAT, FQNNGV.

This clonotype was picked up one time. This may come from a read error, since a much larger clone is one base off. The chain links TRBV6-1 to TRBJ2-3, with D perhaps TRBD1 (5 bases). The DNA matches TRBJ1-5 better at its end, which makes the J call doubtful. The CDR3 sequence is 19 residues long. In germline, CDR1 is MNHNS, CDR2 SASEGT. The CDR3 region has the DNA TGTGCCAGCAGTGAAGCGGGACTAGCGGGGATAGGCGGGGCAGATACGCAGCATTTT. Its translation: CASSEAGLAGIGGADTQHF.

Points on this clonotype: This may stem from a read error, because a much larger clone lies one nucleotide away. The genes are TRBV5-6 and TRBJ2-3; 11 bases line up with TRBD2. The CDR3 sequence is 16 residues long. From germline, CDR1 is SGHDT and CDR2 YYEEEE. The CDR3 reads CVSSFLAGGSTDTQYF. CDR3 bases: TGTGTCAGCAGCTTCTTAGCGGGAGGGAGCACAGATACGCAGTATTTT.

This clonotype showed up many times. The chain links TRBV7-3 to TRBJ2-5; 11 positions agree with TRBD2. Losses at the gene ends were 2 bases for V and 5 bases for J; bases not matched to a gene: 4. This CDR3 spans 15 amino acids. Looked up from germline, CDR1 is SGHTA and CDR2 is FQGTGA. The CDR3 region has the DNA TGTGCCAGCAGCTTAGGGACTAGCGGCGGGGAGACCCAGTACTTC. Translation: CASSLGTSGGETQYF.

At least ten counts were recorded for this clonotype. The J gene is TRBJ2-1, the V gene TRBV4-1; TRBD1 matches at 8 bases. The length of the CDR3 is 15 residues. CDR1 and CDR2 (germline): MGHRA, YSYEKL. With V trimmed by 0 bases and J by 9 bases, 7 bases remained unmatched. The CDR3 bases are TGCGCCAGCAGCCAAGATGACAGGGGAGTAAGTGAGCAGTTCTTC. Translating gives CASSQDDRGVSEQFF.

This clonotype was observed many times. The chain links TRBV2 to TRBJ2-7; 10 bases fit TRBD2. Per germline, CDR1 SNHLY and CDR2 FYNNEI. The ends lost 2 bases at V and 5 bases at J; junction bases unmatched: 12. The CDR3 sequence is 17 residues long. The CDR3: CASSENPLAGDRNEQYF. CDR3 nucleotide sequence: TGTGCCAGCAGTGAAAACCCCCTAGCGGGAGATCGGAACGAGCAGTACTTC.

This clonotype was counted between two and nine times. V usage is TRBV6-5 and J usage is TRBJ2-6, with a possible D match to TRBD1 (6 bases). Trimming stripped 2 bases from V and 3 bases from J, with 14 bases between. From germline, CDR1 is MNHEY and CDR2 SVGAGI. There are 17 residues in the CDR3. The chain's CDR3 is CASSYTLGGDGANVLTF. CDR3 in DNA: TGTGCCAGCAGTTACACGTTAGGGGGTGATGGGGCCAACGTCCTGACTTTC.

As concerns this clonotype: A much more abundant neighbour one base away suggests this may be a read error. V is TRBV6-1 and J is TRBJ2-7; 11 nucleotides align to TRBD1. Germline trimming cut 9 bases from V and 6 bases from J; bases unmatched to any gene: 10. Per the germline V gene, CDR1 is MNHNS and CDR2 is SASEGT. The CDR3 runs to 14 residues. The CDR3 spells CARDQDRGLCEQYF. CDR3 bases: TGTGCCAGAGATCAGGACAGGGGGCTTTGCGAGCAGTACTTC.

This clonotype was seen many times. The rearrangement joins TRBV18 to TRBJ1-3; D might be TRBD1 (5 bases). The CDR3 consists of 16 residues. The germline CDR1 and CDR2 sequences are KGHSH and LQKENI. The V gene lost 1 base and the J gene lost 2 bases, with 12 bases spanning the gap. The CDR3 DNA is TGTGCCAGCTCACCACAGGGTGGGGACCCTGGAAACACCATATATTTT. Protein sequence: CASSPQGGDPGNTIYF.

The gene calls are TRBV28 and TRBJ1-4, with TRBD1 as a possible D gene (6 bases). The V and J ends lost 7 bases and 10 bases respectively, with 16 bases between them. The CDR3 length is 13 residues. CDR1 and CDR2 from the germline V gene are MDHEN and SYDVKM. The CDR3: CASTGALRGKLFF. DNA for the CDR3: TGTGCCAGCACAGGGGCCCTTCGTGGAAAACTGTTTTTT.

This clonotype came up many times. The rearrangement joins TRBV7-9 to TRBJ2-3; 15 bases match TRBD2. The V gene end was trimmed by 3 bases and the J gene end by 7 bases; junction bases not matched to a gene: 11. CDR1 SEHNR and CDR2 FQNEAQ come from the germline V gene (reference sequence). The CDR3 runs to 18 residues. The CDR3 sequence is CASSFGLAGGTNGNTQYF. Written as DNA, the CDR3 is TGTGCCAGCAGCTTCGGACTAGCGGGAGGGACGAATGGAAATACGCAGTATTTT.

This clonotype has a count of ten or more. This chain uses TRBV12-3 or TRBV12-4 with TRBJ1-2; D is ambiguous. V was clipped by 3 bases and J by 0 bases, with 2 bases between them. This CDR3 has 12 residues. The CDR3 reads CASSFPNYGYTF. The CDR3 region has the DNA TGTGCCAGCAGTTTCCCTAACTATGGCTACACCTTC.

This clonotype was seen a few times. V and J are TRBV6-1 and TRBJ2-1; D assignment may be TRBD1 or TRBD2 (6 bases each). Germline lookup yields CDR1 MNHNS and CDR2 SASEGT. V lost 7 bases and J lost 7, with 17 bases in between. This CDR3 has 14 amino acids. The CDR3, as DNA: TGTGCCAGCAAAAGGGGGGACCCCTCTAATGAGCAGTTCTTC. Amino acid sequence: CASKRGDPSNEQFF.

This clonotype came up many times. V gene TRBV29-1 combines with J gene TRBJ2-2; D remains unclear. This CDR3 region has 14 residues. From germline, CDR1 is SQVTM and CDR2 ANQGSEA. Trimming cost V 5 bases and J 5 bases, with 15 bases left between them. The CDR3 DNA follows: TGCAGCGTTCCAAATGGGGTAGAGACCGGGGAGCTGTTTTTT. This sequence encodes CSVPNGVETGELFF.

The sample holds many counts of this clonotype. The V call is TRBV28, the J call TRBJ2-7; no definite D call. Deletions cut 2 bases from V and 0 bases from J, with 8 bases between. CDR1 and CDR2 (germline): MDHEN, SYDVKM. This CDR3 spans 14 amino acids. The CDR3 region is CASSLLGISYEQYF. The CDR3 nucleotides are TGTGCCAGCAGTTTACTGGGGATCTCCTACGAGCAGTACTTC.

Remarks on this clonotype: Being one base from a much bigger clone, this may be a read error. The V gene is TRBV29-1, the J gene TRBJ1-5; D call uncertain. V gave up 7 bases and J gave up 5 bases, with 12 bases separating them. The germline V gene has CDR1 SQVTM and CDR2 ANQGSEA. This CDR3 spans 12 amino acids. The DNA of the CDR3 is TGCAGCGCTTTGGACGGTGATCAGCCCCAGCATTTT. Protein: CSALDGDQPQHF.

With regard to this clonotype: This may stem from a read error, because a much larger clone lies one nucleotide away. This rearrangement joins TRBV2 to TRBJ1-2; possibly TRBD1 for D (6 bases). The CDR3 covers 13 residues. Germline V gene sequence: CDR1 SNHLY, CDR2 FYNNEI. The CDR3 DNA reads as TGTGCCAGCAGCCCCGCAGGGGCTTATGGCTGCACCTTC. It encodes CASSPAGAYGCTF. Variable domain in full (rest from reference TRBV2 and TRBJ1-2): EPEVTQTPSHQVTQMGQEVILRCVPISNHLYFYWYRQILGQKVEFLVSFYNNEISEKSEIFDDQFSVERPDGSNFTLKIRSTKLEDSAMYFCASSPAGAYGCTFGSGTRLTVV.

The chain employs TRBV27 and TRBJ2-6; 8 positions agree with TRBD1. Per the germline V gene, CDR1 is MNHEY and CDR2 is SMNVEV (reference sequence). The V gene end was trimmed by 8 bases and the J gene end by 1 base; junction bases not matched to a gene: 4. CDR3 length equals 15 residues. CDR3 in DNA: TGTGCCAGCGGAACAGGGGGTTCTGGGGCCAACGTCCTGACTTTC. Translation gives CASGTGGSGANVLTF.

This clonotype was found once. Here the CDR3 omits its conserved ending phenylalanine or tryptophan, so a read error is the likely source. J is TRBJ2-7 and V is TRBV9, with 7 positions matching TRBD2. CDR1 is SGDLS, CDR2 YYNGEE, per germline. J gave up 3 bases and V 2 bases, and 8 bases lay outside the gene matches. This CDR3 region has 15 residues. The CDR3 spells CASSVRDYDFYEQYL. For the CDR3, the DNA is TGTGCCAGCAGCGTCCGGGACTACGACTTCTACGAGCAGTACCTC.

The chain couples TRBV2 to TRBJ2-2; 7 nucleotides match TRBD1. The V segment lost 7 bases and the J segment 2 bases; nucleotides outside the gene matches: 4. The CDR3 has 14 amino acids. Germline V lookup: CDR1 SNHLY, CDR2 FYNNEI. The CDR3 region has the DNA TGTGCCAGCAAAGGGGACAGCAACACCGGGGAGCTGTTTTTT. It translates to CASKGDSNTGELFF. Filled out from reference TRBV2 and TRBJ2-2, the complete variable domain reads EPEVTQTPSHQVTQMGQEVILRCVPISNHLYFYWYRQILGQKVEFLVSFYNNEISEKSEIFDDQFSVERPDGSNFTLKIRSTKLEDSAMYFCASKGDSNTGELFFGEGSRLTVL.